The clone carrying this T cell receptor (beta chain) was seen a handful of times. This sample was included in a study of blood T cells in healthy people across ages. Next came a second PCR, run for roughly 6 to 11 cycles, which used a sample-barcoded 5' primer along with a J-beta primer mix. MiXCR was run by TCRdb on the 5' RACE reads, yielding one entry per CDR3 protein. This table has roughly 1.7 million distinct CDR3 sequences, 34% appearing once. Germline loops: CDR1 SEHNR, CDR2 FQNEAQ (reference sequence). V was trimmed by 2 bases and J by 2 bases, leaving 10 bases between them. This CDR3 comprises 14 residues.

This chain connects TRBV7-9 to TRBJ2-7, with no clear D. The material sequenced was blood. This receptor was obtained from a woman aged 30 to 39 in good health. This chain's CDR3 is CASSLSAVAYEQYF. The CDR3 DNA reads as TGTGCCAGCAGCTTATCCGCCGTTGCCTACGAGCAGTACTTC.